This T cell receptor (beta chain) was identified during a study of cytomegalovirus exposure and HLA in healthy donors. Study-wide background: HLA-typed donors were the source of approximately 80 million unique TCRs held in an early data release. Of the donors genotyped, approximately 400 in all, about 76% fell in the Caucasian-associated ancestry cluster.

Overall study findings and caveats: Earlier results showed most TCR beta V segments being productive about 90% or about 30% of the time.

Details on this clone: Its antigen is not known.

This PCR relied on a set of 60 Vbeta primers and 13 Jbeta primers. TCRdb keeps only in-frame clones here, not all; method: immunoSEQ multiplex PCR. This sample carries under 150,000 clones, around 83% of them seen once, and the ten largest clones take roughly 7.8%. The CDR3 length is 14 residues. Germline CDR1 reads LNHDA; CDR2 reads SQIVND (reference sequence). V was shortened by 3 bases and J by 2 bases, with 10 bases between the two germline ends. This TCR came from a woman aged 45-65 years in good health and CMV-seropositive. The sample was PBMCs. V gene TRBV19 combines with J gene TRBJ2-5; D may be TRBD1 (6 bases). In DNA form, the CDR3 reads TGTGCCAGTAGTATTCTTCAGGGGCAAGAGACCCAGTACTTC. Residues: CASSILQGQETQYF.